This T cell receptor beta chain comes out of a study of blood T cell repertoires in COVID-19 (dated by TCRdb to about 2020). Looking at the study overall: Samples from collaborators originated in the United States, Italy and Spain and spanned both the acute and convalescent phases of COVID-19. The prospective study material was composed of cDNA or gDNA derived from T cells, B-cell-depleted T cells, or PBMCs. A freely available public database, intended as a resource for researchers studying the immune response to SARS-CoV-2, is where the repertoires were released. Samples were obtained from the ongoing ImmuneRACE study (first 160 participants) and from approximately 1,200 subjects provided by 6 global collaborators. Deeply sampled blood TCRbeta repertoires from subjects exposed to, actively infected with, or recovered from COVID-19 were included in the dataset. Sample metadata almost always included a de-identified subject ID, COVID-19 status, age in years and sex. Where available, HLA class I and class II types were obtained from metadata supplied by the sample provider rather than from assay-based typing. General conclusions and limits of the study: Clinical and demographic metadata were provided uncurated, with the amount varying by source and participant.

This clone was detected ten times or more. Its antigen specificity is not known. No per-base quality is available; no much larger clone lies one base away. In Seattle, one collaborating source enrolled patients while the infection was active and tracked those patients longitudinally over the course of disease. The collaborating institutions used their own protocols to collect whole blood in K2EDTA tubes. For TCRbeta analysis, collaborators shipped samples as frozen whole blood, isolated PBMCs, or DNA extracted from either of those sample types. For CDR1 and CDR2, the germline V gene lists SGHRS and YFSETQ. V and J lose 5 bases and 6 bases, and a span of 20 bases separates them. The CDR3 starts with the cysteine, ends with the phenylalanine, and has 16 residues. The DNA shown is the 48-base CDR3, in frame from base 1. The immunoSEQ Assay, a bias-controlled multiplex PCR, was used to amplify TCRbeta CDR3 regions from genomic DNA. Regarding the original processing steps: Within the assay, amplification of reference gene primers was used to estimate how many nucleated cells each sample contained. To quantify the absolute abundance of each unique TCRbeta CDR3 rearrangement, sequence reads were collapsed and filtered. For each sample, productive Simpson clonality was calculated as the square root of Simpson's diversity index across productive rearrangements. TCRdb provides this immuneACCESS table in a form limited to in-frame rearrangements. Some clones are lacking; in checked studies, under half of them reflect an unresolved V gene, and why the rest are absent is not known. That table furnishes V, J and clone size, whereas the DNA furnished D and trimming. The sample includes around 440,000 clones, with roughly 88% observed a single time. The ten largest clones take up roughly 12% of the sample.

Sequenced sample: peripheral blood. This clonotype was obtained from a woman in her forties or fifties with COVID-19, enrolled during active disease. The chain employs TRBV5-1 and TRBJ2-2, and TRBD2 may be the D gene, going by 7 matching bases. The bases read TGCGCCAGCAGTCACGGGACACCGGGAGGATCCGGGGAGCTGTTTTTT. This translates into CASSHGTPGGSGELFF.